This T cell receptor (beta chain) was sequenced during a study of control samples from healthy donors and cancer patients. Method: immunoSEQ multiplex PCR; TCRdb's copy keeps in-frame clones and lacks some. The table includes about 170,000 clones, about 87% detected once. Trimming left V 1 base short and J 4 bases short, with 11 bases between. This CDR3 contains 16 residues. CDR1 and CDR2 from the germline V gene are MNHNY and SVGAGI (reference sequence). The sequencing sample was made of blood. V is TRBV6-6 and J is TRBJ2-6; D is possibly TRBD1 (5 bases). This receptor was identified in a man aged 25 to 45 in good health. As DNA, the CDR3 is TGTGCCAGCAGTTACTTCCAGGGATCCGGGGCCAACGTCCTGACTTTC. The encoded protein is CASSYFQGSGANVLTF.